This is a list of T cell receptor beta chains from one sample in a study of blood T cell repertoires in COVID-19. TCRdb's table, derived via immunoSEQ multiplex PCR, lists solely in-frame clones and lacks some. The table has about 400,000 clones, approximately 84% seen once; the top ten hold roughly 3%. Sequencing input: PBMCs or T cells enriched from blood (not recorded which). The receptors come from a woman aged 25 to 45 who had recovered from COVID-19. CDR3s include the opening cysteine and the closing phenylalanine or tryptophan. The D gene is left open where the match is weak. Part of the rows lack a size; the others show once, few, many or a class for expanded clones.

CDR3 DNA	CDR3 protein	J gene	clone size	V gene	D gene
TGTGCCTTGGGGGGACTAGGTATCGATGAGCAGTTCTTC	CALGGLGIDEQFF	TRBJ2-1	.	TRBV10-3	TRBD2
TGTGCCAGCAGTAGACAGGGGGCAGGGGGAAACACCATATATTTT	CASSRQGAGGNTIYF	TRBJ1-3	.	TRBV9	TRBD1
TGTGCCAGCAGCTTGTTGGCGGACTATGGCTACACCTTC	CASSLLADYGYTF	TRBJ1-2	.	TRBV5-6	.
TGTGCCAGCAGTGGGTGGAGTGAGCAGTTCTTC	CASSGWSEQFF	TRBJ2-1	.	TRBV28	.
TGTGCCAGCAGATCAGGGCAGGGTAACATGAACACTGAAGCTTTCTTT	CASRSGQGNMNTEAFF	TRBJ1-1	.	TRBV5-4	.
TGCGCCAGCAGCCCGAGGGACTCTGGAAACACCATATATTTT	CASSPRDSGNTIYF	TRBJ1-3	.	TRBV10-2	.
TGTGCCAGCAGTTACGGACAGGGAGGCACCTACGAGCAGTACTTC	CASSYGQGGTYEQYF	TRBJ2-7	once	TRBV6-5	TRBD1
TGCGCCAGCACCCCCTCCACAGATACGCAGTATTTT	CASTPSTDTQYF	TRBJ2-3	.	TRBV10-2	.
TGTGCCACCAGCTCCGAGCGGGACCACTCCTACGAGCAGTACTTC	CATSSERDHSYEQYF	TRBJ2-7	.	TRBV15	TRBD2
TGTGCCATCCCTAAGTGGGCGGGGGAGGAGACCCAGTACTTC	CAIPKWAGEETQYF	TRBJ2-5	.	TRBV21-1	.
TGTGCCAGCAGCAACACAGGGTTGGCCAAAAACATTCAGTACTTC	CASSNTGLAKNIQYF	TRBJ2-4	.	TRBV27	.
TGTGCCAGCAGCTCCCCGGTCGCCGCGGGCACAGATACGCAGTATTTT	CASSSPVAAGTDTQYF	TRBJ2-3	.	TRBV7-9	.
TGTGCCAGCAGCCCGTTCCGGGACAGGGGTAACACTGAAGCTTTCTTT	CASSPFRDRGNTEAFF	TRBJ1-1	.	TRBV3-1/TRBV3-2	TRBD1
TGCAGCCCGCCATGTGAGGGACAGGGTCCCTACAATGAGCAGTTCTTC	CSPPCEGQGPYNEQFF	TRBJ2-1	.	TRBV29-1	TRBD1
TGCAGCGGACATGGGGGGGGACAAGAGACCCAGTACTTC	CSGHGGGQETQYF	TRBJ2-5	few	TRBV29-1	TRBD2
TGTGCCACCAGTGATGCTAGCGGGAGGACATACAATGAGCAGTTCTTC	CATSDASGRTYNEQFF	TRBJ2-1	.	TRBV24-1	TRBD2
TGTGCCAGCAGCGTAGAAGGGGTAAATTCACCCCTCCACTTT	CASSVEGVNSPLHF	TRBJ1-6	.	TRBV9	.